This T cell receptor beta chain was identified during a study of shared clonotypes between healthy human individuals. About the research overall: Each donor contributed plates that comprised three CD4 naive, three CD4 memory, two CD8 naive and one CD8 memory.

It was across several immunoSEQ plates that each subset's genomic DNA was evenly split. TCRdb's table, derived via immunoSEQ multiplex PCR, lists solely in-frame clones and lacks some. The repertoire holds 1.5 million to 2.5 million clones, about 94% seen once, with 1% to 1.5% in the top ten. Naive CD8 cells were CD45RO-negative, positively selected for CCR7, excluding terminally differentiated effector memory CD45RA+ cells. The germline gives CDR1 MGHRA, CDR2 YSYEKL. The CDR3 is made up of 14 amino acids. V lost 4 bases and J lost 10; bases outside the gene matches: 3. Sequencing was done on a sample of naive CD8+ T cells sorted from blood. The receptor comes from a young man in good health. This chain connects TRBV4-1 to TRBJ2-1; TRBD2 aligns across 14 bases. The CDR3 bases are TGCGCCAGCAGCCCCTGGACTAGCGGGGGGGAGCAGTTCTTC. Amino acids: CASSPWTSGGEQFF.